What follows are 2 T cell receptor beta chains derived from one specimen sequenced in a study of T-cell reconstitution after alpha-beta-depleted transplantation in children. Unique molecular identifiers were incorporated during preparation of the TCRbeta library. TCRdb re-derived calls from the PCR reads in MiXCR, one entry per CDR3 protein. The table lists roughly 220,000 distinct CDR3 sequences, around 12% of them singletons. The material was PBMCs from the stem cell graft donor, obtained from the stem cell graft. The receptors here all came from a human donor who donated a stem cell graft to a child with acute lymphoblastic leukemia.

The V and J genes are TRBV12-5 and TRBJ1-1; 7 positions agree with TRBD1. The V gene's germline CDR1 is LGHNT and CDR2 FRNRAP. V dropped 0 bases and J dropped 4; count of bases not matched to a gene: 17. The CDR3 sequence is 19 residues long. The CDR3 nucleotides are TGTGCTAGTGGTTTGGTACAATTTTTGGGGACAGAGAGTATCACTGAAGCTTTCTTT. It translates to CASGLVQFLGTESITEAFF.

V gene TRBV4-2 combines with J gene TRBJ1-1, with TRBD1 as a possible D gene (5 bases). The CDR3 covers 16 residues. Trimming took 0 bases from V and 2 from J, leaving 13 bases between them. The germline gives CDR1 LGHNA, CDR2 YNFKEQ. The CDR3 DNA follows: TGTGCCAGCAGCCAAGAGTGGGGGATGAGAAACACTGAAGCTTTCTTT. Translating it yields CASSQEWGMRNTEAFF.